The text below deals with one TCR beta chain. No antigen is known for it. No much larger clonotype is one base removed from it; base qualities were not supplied. TCRbeta CDR3 regions were amplified from genomic DNA using the immunoSEQ Assay, a bias-controlled multiplex PCR. In the source study's methods: Nucleated cell counts per sample were estimated from amplification of reference gene primers within the assay. Sequence reads were collapsed and filtered to measure the absolute abundance of every unique TCRbeta CDR3 rearrangement. For each sample, productive Simpson clonality was calculated as the square root of Simpson's diversity index over productive rearrangements. The clones in this table, taken by TCRdb from immuneACCESS, are in-frame only. Not every clone is retained; where verified, under half of the shortfall comes from an unresolved V gene, and the cause of the rest is unknown. The V and J calls and the clone size are those of that table, but D and trimming were determined from the DNA. Present in this sample are approximately 240,000 clones, about 80% of which were seen just once. The leading ten clones occupy 4% to 6% of the sample.

The entry originates in a study of blood T cell repertoires in COVID-19 (dated by TCRdb to 2020 to 2021). About the full investigation: The collaborator samples originated in the United States, Italy and Spain and spanned the acute and convalescent phases of COVID-19. The repertoires were released in a freely available public database meant as a resource for research on the immune response to SARS-CoV-2. The prospective study material was composed of cDNA or gDNA derived from T cells, B-cell-depleted T cells, or PBMCs. Sample metadata almost always included a de-identified subject ID, COVID-19 status, age in years and sex. Subjects who had been exposed to COVID-19, were actively infected with it, or had recovered from it provided the deeply sampled blood TCRbeta repertoires that made up the dataset. Where available, HLA class I and class II types were obtained from metadata supplied by the sample provider rather than from assay-based typing. Samples were obtained from the ongoing ImmuneRACE study (first 160 participants) and from 950 to 1,500 subjects provided by 6 global collaborators. Here is what the overall study found, with its caveats: The quantity of clinical and demographic metadata differed by source and by participant and was supplied without curation.

Collaborating institutions collected whole blood in K2EDTA tubes following their own protocols. For TCRbeta analysis, collaborator samples were shipped as frozen whole blood, as isolated PBMCs, or as DNA extracted from either sample type. According to the germline V gene (reference sequence), CDR1 reads GTSNPN and CDR2 reads SVGIG. The CDR3 covers 13 residues, taking in both the cysteine and the phenylalanine. Just CDR3 DNA is preserved here, 39 bases in frame from base 1. V has 8 bases trimmed and J has 2 bases trimmed; junction bases matching no gene number 4. The source is a woman older than 75 with active or convalescent COVID-19. Recombination connected TRBV30 to TRBJ1-3; TRBD1 agrees with 9 junctional bases. The specimen sequenced was peripheral blood. The CDR3 sequence is CAADRGTGNTIYF. In nucleotide form, the sequence is TGTGCCGCCGACAGGGGGACTGGAAACACCATATATTTT.